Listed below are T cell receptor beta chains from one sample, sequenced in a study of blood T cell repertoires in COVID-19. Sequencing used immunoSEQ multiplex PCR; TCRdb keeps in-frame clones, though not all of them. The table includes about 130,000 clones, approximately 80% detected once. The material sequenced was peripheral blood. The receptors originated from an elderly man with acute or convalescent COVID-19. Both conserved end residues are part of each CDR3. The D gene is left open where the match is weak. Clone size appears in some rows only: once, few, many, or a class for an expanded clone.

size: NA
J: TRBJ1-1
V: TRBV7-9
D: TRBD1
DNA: TGTGCCAGCAGCTTAATCAGTCAGGGGGCCAGTAACACTGAAGCTTTCTTT
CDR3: CASSLISQGASNTEAFF

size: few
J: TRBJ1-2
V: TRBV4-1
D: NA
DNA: TGCGCCAGCAGCCAAGGGCGGGGTAGATTGCACTATGGCTACACCTTC
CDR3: CASSQGRGRLHYGYTF

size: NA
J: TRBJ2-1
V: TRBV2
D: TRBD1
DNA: TGTGCCAGCATGCCGGACAGGGATGAGCAGTTCTTC
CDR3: CASMPDRDEQFF

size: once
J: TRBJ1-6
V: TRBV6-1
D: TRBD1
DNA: TGTGCCAGCAGTGAGACAGGGGGCGGCGGTTCACCCCTCCACTTT
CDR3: CASSETGGGGSPLHF

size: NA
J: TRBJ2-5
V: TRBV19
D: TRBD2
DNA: TGTGCCAGTAGTATCTGTTCTAGCGGGGGCCTTTCGCGGGAGACCCAGTACTTC
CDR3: CASSICSSGGLSRETQYF

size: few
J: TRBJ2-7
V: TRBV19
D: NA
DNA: TGTGCCAGTAGTCCAATATCAGGGTACTACGAGCAGTACTTC
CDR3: CASSPISGYYEQYF

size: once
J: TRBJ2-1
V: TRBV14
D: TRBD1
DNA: TGTGCCAGCAGCCCCGGGACAGGCTCCTACAATGAGCAGTTCTTC
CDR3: CASSPGTGSYNEQFF

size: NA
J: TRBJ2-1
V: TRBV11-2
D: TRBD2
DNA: TGTGCCAGCAGCTTTATTAGCTTGATGCGGGGGGGTGCCAATGAGCAGTTCTTC
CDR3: CASSFISLMRGGANEQFF

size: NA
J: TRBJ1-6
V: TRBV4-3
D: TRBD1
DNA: TGCGCCAGCAGCCAAGATTGGACAGGGGGCAATTCACCCCTCCACTTT
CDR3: CASSQDWTGGNSPLHF

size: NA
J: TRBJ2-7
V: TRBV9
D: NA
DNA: TGTGCCAGCAGCGATGAGGCATCCCCCCGCTACGAGCAGTACTTC
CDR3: CASSDEASPRYEQYF